The clone carrying this TCR beta chain has only a few counts. Its antigen remains unknown. Germline CDR1 SNHLY, CDR2 FYNNEI. V was shortened by 6 bases and J by 4 bases, with 12 bases between the two germline ends. CDR3 size: 13 residues. This record belongs to a study of regulatory T cells in long-lasting Graves disease. Sample time point: newly diagnosed GD, antithyroid drugs for less than 3 months. PBMCs were the source of the RNA used for TCR sequencing. Study results and caveats: Under persistent disease, TRBV28, TRBJ1-2 and TRBJ2-5 were used preferentially.

Libraries of TCR beta came from iRepertoire HTBI primers plus Arm-PCR of CDR3 regions. One entry per CDR3 protein results from TCRdb running MiXCR on the multiplex PCR reads. Of 450,000 to 700,000 distinct CDR3 sequences in the sample, approximately 13% were seen once. These same records also appear under a second study, on T cells in Graves' hyperthyroidism and ophthalmopathy. That publication notes: Blood shared most expanded thyroid clonotypes above 0.001.

The sequences come from peripheral blood mononuclear cells (PBMCs), collected at new diagnosis, from a patient treated with antithyroid drugs. The sequence was obtained from a man younger than 40 with Graves disease. The V call is TRBV2, the J call TRBJ1-2; the D gene is possibly TRBD1 (5 bases). Here the CDR3 reads CASRVTATYGYTF. The CDR3 DNA sequence: TGTGCCAGCAGAGTGACAGCCACCTATGGCTACACCTTC.